This record covers a single T cell receptor (beta chain). This entry is derived from a study of T cell changes during pregnancy in multiple sclerosis. The V and J ends lost 3 bases and 3 bases respectively, with 10 bases between them. The germline CDR1 and CDR2 sequences are SGHRS and YFSETQ. This CDR3 contains 13 residues. Profiled with immunoSEQ multiplex PCR; TCRdb holds only in-frame clones, not every one. The sample lists about 17,000 clones, nearly 90% seen once, with roughly 12% in the top ten. Sample: CD8+ T cells from peripheral blood mononuclear cells, taken after pregnancy. The receptor was derived from a female donor in good health, enrolled as a control in a pregnancy study. The V and J genes are TRBV5-1 and TRBJ2-7; the D gene is possibly TRBD2 (5 bases). The CDR3, as DNA: TGCGCCAGCAGCTCGGACTGGTACTACGAGCAGTACTTC. This encodes CASSSDWYYEQYF. The full variable domain, completed using reference TRBV5-1 and TRBJ2-7, is KAGVTQTPRYLIKTRGQQVTLSCSPISGHRSVSWYQQTPGQGLQFLFEYFSETQRNKGNFPGRFSGRQFSNSRSEMNVSTLELGDSALYLCASSSDWYYEQYFGPGTRLTVT.